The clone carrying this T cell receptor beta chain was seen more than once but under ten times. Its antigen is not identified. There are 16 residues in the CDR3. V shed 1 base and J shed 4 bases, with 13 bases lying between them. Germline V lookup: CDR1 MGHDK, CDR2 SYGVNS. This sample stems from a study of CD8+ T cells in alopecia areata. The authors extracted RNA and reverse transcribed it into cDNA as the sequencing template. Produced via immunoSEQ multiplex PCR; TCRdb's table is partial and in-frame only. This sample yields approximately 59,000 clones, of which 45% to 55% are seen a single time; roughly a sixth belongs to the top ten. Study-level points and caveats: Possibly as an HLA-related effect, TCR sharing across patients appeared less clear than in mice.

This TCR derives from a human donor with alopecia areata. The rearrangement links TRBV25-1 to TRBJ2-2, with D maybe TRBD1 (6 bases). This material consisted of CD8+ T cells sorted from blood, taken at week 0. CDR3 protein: CASSELTRGSTGELFF. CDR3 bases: TGTGCCAGCAGTGAATTGACCAGGGGAAGCACCGGGGAGCTGTTTTTT.